This T cell receptor (beta chain) was obtained from a study of T cell responses to AZD1222 COVID-19 vaccine. From germline, CDR1 is SGHTA and CDR2 FQGNSA. V was pared by 0 bases and J by 2 bases, with 7 bases between. The CDR3 sequence is 14 residues long. The data were produced by immunoSEQ multiplex PCR, yet TCRdb's version contains in-frame clones alone and is incomplete. This table has about 180,000 clones, 90% appearing once. Sample: peripheral blood, taken on day 0 of AZD1222 vaccination. V gene TRBV7-2 combines with J gene TRBJ1-1, with D unclear. The TCR originated in an adult in good health. The CDR3 protein is CASSLATANTEAFF. In nucleotides, the CDR3 is TGTGCCAGCAGCTTAGCCACAGCAAACACTGAAGCTTTCTTT.